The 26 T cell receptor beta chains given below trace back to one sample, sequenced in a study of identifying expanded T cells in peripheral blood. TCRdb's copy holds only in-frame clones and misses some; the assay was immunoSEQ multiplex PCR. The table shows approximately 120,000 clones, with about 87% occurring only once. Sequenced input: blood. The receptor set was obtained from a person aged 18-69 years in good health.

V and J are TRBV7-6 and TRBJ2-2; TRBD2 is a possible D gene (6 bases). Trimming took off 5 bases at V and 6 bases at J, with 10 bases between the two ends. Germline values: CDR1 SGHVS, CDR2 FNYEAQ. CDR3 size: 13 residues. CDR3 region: CASSPRDSGELFF. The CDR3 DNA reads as TGTGCCAGCAGCCCGCGGGACTCCGGGGAGCTGTTTTTT.

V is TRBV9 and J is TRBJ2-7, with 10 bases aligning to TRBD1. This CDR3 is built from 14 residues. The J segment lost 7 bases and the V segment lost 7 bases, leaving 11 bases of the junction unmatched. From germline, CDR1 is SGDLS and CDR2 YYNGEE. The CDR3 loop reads CASGGQGVWKEQYF. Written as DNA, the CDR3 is TGTGCCAGCGGAGGACAGGGGGTCTGGAAAGAGCAGTACTTC.

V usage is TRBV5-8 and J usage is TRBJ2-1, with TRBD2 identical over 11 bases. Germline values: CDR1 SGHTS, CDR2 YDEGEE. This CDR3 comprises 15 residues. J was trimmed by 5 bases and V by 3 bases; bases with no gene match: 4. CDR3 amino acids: CASSSGTSGNNEQFF. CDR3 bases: TGTGCCAGCAGCTCCGGGACTAGCGGTAACAATGAGCAGTTCTTC.

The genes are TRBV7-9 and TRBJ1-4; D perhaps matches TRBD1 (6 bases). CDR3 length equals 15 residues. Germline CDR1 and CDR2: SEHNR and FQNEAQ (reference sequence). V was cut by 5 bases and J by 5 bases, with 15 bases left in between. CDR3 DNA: TGTGCCAGCAGCAAGAGGGGGATCCCCAATGAAAAACTGTTTTTT. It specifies CASSKRGIPNEKLFF. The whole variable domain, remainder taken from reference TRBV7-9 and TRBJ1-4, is DTGVSQNPRHKITKRGQNVTFRCDPISEHNRLYWYRQTLGQGPEFLTYFQNEAQLEKSRLLSDRFSAERPKGSFSTLEIQRTEQGDSAMYLCASSKRGIPNEKLFFGSGTQLSVL.

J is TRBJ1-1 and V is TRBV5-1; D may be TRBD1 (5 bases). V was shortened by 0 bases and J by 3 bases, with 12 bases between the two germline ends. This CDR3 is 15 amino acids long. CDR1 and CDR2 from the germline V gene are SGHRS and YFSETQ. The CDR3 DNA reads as TGCGCCAGCAGCTTGGGCGTGGGGCGGGACACTGAAGCTTTCTTT. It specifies CASSLGVGRDTEAFF. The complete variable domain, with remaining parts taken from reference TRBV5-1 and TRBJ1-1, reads KAGVTQTPRYLIKTRGQQVTLSCSPISGHRSVSWYQQTPGQGLQFLFEYFSETQRNKGNFPGRFSGRQFSNSRSEMNVSTLELGDSALYLCASSLGVGRDTEAFFGQGTRLTVV.

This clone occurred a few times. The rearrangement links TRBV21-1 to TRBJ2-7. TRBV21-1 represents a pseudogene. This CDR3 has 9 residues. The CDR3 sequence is CASRAEQYF. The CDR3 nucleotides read TGTGCCAGCCGGGCCGAGCAGTACTTC.

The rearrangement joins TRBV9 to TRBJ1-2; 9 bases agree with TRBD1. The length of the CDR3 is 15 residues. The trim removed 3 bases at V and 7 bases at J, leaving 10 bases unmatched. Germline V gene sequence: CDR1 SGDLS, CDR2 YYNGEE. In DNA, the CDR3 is TGTGCCAGCAGCGCCACGGGACAGGGTTTTAGTGGCTACACCTTC. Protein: CASSATGQGFSGYTF.

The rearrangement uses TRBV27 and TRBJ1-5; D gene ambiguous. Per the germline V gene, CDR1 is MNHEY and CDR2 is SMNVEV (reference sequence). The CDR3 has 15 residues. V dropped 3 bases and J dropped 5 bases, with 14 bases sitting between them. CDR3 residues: CASSFLVRLYQPQHF. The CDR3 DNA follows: TGTGCCAGCAGTTTTTTGGTTCGGCTCTATCAGCCCCAGCATTTT.

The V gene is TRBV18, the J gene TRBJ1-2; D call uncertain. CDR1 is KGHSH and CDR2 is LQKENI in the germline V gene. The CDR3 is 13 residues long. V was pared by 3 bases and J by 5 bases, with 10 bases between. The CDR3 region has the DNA TGTGCCAGCTCACCCGAGGTCAGATATGGCTACACCTTC. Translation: CASSPEVRYGYTF.

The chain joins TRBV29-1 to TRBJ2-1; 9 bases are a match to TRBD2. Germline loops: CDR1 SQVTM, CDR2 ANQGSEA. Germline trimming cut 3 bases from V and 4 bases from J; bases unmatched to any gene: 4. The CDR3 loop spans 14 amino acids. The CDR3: CSVDRLAEYNEQFF. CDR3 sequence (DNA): TGCAGCGTTGATCGACTAGCGGAGTACAATGAGCAGTTCTTC.

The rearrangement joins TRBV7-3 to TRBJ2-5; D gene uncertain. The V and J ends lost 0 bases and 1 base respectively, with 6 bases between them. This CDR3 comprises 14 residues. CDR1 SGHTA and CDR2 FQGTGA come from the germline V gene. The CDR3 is CASSLTGRQETQYF. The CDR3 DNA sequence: TGTGCCAGCAGCTTAACGGGTCGCCAAGAGACCCAGTACTTC.

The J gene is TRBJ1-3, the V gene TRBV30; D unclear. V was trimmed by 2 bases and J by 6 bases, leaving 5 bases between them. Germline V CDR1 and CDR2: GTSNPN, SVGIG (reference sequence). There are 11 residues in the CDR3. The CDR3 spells CAWSSPNTIYF. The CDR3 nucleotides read TGTGCCTGGAGTTCCCCAAACACCATATATTTT.

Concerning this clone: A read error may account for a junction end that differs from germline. The CDR3 bases are TGTGCCAGCAGAGAAGGGACTAGCGCAGGGGAGCTGTTTTTT. It encodes CASREGTSAGELFF. The V and J genes are TRBV2 and TRBJ2-2; 10 bases are shared with TRBD2. Germline V CDR1 and CDR2: SNHLY, FYNNEI. The CDR3 consists of 14 residues.

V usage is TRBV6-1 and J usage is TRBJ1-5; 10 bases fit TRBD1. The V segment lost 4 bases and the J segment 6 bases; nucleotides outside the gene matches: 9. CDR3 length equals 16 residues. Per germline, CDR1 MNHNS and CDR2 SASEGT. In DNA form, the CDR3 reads TGTGCCAGCAGTGGAATCCCCAGGACAGGGGGTCAGCCCCAGCATTTT. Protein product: CASSGIPRTGGQPQHF.

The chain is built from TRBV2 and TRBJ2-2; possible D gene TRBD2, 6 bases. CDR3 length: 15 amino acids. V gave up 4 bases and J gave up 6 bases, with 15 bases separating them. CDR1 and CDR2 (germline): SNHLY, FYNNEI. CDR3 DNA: TGTGCCAGCAGTGTAATGAACGGGAGCCCCGGGGAGCTGTTTTTT. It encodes CASSVMNGSPGELFF. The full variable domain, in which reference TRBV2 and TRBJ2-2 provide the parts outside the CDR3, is EPEVTQTPSHQVTQMGQEVILRCVPISNHLYFYWYRQILGQKVEFLVSFYNNEISEKSEIFDDQFSVERPDGSNFTLKIRSTKLEDSAMYFCASSVMNGSPGELFFGEGSRLTVL.

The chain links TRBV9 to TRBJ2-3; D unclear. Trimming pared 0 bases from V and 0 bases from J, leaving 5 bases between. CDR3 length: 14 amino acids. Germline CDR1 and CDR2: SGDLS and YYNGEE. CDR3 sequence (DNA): TGTGCCAGCAGCGTAGCTCTCAGCACAGATACGCAGTATTTT. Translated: CASSVALSTDTQYF.

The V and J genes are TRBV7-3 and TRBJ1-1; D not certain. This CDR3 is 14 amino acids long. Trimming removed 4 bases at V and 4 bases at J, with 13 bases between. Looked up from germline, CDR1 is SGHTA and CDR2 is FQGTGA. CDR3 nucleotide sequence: TGTGCCAGCAGCTCGGACGGTGGAAGCACTGAAGCTTTCTTT. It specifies CASSSDGGSTEAFF.

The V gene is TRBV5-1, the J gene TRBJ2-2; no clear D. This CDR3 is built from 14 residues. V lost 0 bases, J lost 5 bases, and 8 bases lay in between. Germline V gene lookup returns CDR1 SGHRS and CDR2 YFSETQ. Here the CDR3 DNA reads TGCGCCAGCAGCTTGGGGGAAAATACCGGGGAGCTGTTTTTT. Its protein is CASSLGENTGELFF.

CDR3 sequence: CAIGGIQLAKNIQYF. CDR3 nucleotides: TGTGCCATAGGGGGGATACAGTTAGCCAAAAACATTCAGTACTTC. The rearrangement uses TRBV21-1 and TRBJ2-4. TRBV21-1 is labeled a pseudogene. This CDR3 is built from 15 residues.

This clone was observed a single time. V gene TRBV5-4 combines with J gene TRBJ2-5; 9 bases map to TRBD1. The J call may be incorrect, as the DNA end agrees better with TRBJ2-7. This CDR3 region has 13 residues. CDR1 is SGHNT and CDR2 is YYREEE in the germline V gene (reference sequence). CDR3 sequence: CASSQTGGYEQYF. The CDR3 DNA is TGTGCCAGCAGCCAGACAGGGGGCTACGAGCAGTACTTC.

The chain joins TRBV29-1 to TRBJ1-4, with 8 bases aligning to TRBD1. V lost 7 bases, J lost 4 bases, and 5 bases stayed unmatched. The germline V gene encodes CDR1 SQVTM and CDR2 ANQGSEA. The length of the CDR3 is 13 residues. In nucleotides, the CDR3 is TGCAGCGCGCGGACAGGGTTTAATGAAAAACTGTTTTTT. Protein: CSARTGFNEKLFF.

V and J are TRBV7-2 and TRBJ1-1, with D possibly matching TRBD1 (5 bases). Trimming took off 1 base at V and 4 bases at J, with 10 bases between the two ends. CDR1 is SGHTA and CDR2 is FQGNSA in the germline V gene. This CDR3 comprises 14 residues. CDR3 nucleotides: TGTGCCAGCAGCTTAGGAGGCGGGGGCACTGAAGCTTTCTTT. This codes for CASSLGGGGTEAFF.

The CDR3: CASSILRSSGANVLTF. CDR3 nucleotides: TGCGCCAGCAGCATACTACGTAGTTCTGGGGCCAACGTCCTGACTTTC. V is TRBV5-1 and J is TRBJ2-6; D is ambiguous. This CDR3 contains 16 residues. The V gene lost 4 bases and the J gene lost 1 base, with 12 bases spanning the gap. Germline V gene lookup returns CDR1 SGHRS and CDR2 YFSETQ.

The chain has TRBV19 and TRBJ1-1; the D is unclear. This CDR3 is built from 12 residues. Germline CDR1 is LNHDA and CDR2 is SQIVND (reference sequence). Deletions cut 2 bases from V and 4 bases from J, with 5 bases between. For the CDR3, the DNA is TGTGCCAGTAGTATACGGGGCACTGAAGCTTTCTTT. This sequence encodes CASSIRGTEAFF. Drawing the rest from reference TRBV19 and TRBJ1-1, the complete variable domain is DGGITQSPKYLFRKEGQNVTLSCEQNLNHDAMYWYRQDPGQGLRLIYYSQIVNDFQKGDIAEGYSVSREKKESFPLTVTSAQKNPTAFYLCASSIRGTEAFFGQGTRLTVV.

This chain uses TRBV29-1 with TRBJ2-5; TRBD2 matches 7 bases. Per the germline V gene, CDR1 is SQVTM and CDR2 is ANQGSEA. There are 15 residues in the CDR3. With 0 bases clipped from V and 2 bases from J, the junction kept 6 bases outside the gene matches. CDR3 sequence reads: CSVEDPGDYQETQYF. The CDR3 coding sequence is TGCAGCGTTGAAGATCCGGGGGACTATCAAGAGACCCAGTACTTC.

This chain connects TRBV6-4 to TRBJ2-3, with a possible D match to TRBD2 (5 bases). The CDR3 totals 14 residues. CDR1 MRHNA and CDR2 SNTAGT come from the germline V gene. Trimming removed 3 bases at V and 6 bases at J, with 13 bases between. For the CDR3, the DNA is TGTGCCAGCAGTGAATCGGACTTAAGTGATACGCAGTATTTT. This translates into CASSESDLSDTQYF.